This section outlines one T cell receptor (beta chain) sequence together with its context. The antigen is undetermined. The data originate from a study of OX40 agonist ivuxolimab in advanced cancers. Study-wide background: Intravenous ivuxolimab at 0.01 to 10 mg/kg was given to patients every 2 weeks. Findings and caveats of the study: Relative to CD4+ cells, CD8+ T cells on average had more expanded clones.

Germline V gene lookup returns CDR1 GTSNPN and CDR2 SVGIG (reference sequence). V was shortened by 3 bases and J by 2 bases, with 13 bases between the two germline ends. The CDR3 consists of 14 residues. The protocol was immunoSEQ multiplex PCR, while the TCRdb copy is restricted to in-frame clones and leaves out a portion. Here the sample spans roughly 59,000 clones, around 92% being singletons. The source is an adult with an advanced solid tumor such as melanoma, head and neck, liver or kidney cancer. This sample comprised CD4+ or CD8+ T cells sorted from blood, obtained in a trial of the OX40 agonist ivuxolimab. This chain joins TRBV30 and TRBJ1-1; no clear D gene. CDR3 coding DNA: TGTGCCTGGAGCCCCGGGAGCGGAAACACTGAAGCTTTCTTT. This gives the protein CAWSPGSGNTEAFF. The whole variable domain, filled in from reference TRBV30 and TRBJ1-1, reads SQTIHQWPATLVQPVGSPLSLECTVEGTSNPNLYWYRQAAGRGLQLLFYSVGIGQISSEVPQNLSASRPQDRQFILSSKKLLLSDSGFYLCAWSPGSGNTEAFFGQGTRLTVV.